The following is a T cell receptor beta chain sequence with its context. V lost 6 bases to trimming and J lost 0 bases, with 13 bases between them. This CDR3 is 15 amino acids long. PBMCs were derived from roughly 10 ml fresh peripheral blood. Regions amplified from RNA transcripts were the TCR beta CDR3 regions. HTBI primers were employed in a first-round RT-PCR of the TCR CDR3. Each CDR3 protein is one row after TCRdb ran MiXCR on the multiplex PCR reads. There are under 350,000 distinct CDR3 sequences in the sample; about 14% occur only once, and 7.8% lies in the top ten. The data belong to a study of T cells in Graves' hyperthyroidism and ophthalmopathy. Overall study: It was at initial diagnosis, before any treatment, that peripheral blood was collected.

The rearrangement uses TRBV12-3 or TRBV12-4 and TRBJ2-3; weak D call: TRBD2 (6 bases). The clonotype originates from a woman under 40 with Graves' hyperthyroidism that later progressed to Graves' ophthalmopathy. The sequenced sample consisted of blood. This CDR3 is CASRPGLESTDTQYF. CDR3 nucleotides: TGTGCCAGCAGGCCGGGACTGGAGAGCACAGATACGCAGTATTTT.